One and the same sample provided the 32 T cell receptor beta chains below, sequenced in a study of technical replicates of blood from a handful of donors. Method: immunoSEQ multiplex PCR; TCRdb's copy keeps in-frame clones and lacks some. The table shows about 84,000 clones, with roughly 98% occurring only once. Sequenced sample: T cells isolated from PBMCs. Every receptor here comes from a human donor in good health.

Points on this clone: At one boundary the junction diverges from the germline segment, which might be a read error. This chain uses TRBV5-4 with TRBJ2-3; D not resolved. CDR1 is SGHNT, CDR2 YYREEE, per germline (reference sequence). The CDR3 is made up of 13 amino acids. CDR3: CASSRAGTDTQYF. CDR3 coding DNA: TGTGCCAGCAGCCGTGCAGGCACCGATACGCAGTATTTT.

The genes are TRBV10-2 and TRBJ2-5, with 7 bases fitting TRBD1. V shed 2 bases, J shed 1 base, and the junction held 7 bases outside the gene matches. Germline-derived CDR1 and CDR2 are WSHSY and SAAADI. The CDR3 is 16 amino acids. The chain's CDR3 is CASSEPQGTVQETQYF. The CDR3 coding sequence is TGCGCCAGCAGTGAGCCCCAAGGGACAGTCCAAGAGACCCAGTACTTC.

This chain links TRBV2 with TRBJ1-5; no definite D call. From germline, CDR1 is SNHLY and CDR2 FYNNEI. The CDR3 contains 14 residues. Between the trimmed V and J ends, which lost 4 bases and 2 bases, there was a span of 9 bases. The chain's CDR3 is CASSAILGNQPQHF. CDR3 nucleotide sequence: TGTGCCAGCAGTGCTATCTTGGGCAATCAGCCCCAGCATTTT.

The V and J genes are TRBV5-6 and TRBJ2-2, with 10 bases lining up with TRBD2. Trimming cost V 0 bases and J 5 bases; bases outside gene matches: 4. CDR1 and CDR2 (germline): SGHDT, YYEEEE. The CDR3 has 16 residues. DNA of the CDR3: TGTGCCAGCAGCTTGGAGGGACTAGCGAGTACCGGGGAGCTGTTTTTT. Amino acids: CASSLEGLASTGELFF.

This rearrangement joins TRBV7-9 to TRBJ1-2; TRBD1 is a possible D gene (5 bases). Deletions cut 0 bases from V and 8 bases from J, with 16 bases between. This CDR3 contains 15 residues. Germline V lookup: CDR1 SEHNR, CDR2 FQNEAQ (reference sequence). CDR3 bases: TGTGCCAGCAGCTTAGCTTCTGGCAGGGATCGAGGCTACACCTTC. Encoded protein: CASSLASGRDRGYTF.

This clone appeared a single time. The V and J genes are TRBV13 and TRBJ2-3; 7 bases are shared with TRBD2. This CDR3 is built from 15 residues. From germline, CDR1 is PRHDT and CDR2 FYEKMQ (reference sequence). Losses at the gene ends were 2 bases for V and 2 bases for J; bases not matched to a gene: 4. The CDR3 region is CASSLLAAYTDTQYF. The CDR3 DNA is TGTGCCAGCAGCTTACTAGCGGCATACACAGATACGCAGTATTTT.

The chain couples TRBV15 to TRBJ2-7, with TRBD2 identical over 7 bases. This CDR3 contains 15 residues. The J segment lost 6 bases and the V segment lost 0 bases, leaving 8 bases of the junction unmatched. Germline CDR1 LNHNV, CDR2 YYDKDF (reference sequence). CDR3 loop: CATSRDKVGGLEQYF. As DNA, the CDR3 is TGTGCCACCAGCAGAGATAAGGTGGGAGGGCTCGAGCAGTACTTC.

This clone was seen once. The J gene is TRBJ2-7, the V gene TRBV6-5, with D perhaps matching TRBD1 (7 bases). From germline, CDR1 is MNHEY and CDR2 SVGAGI. This CDR3 is 14 amino acids long. Trimming shortened V by 5 bases and J by 5 bases, and 16 bases separated the two germline ends. CDR3 loop: CASSTKTRGDEQYF. The CDR3 DNA reads TGTGCCAGCAGTACAAAAACCAGGGGGGACGAGCAGTACTTC.

The V gene is TRBV18, the J gene TRBJ2-1; TRBD1 might be the D (6 bases). Looked up from germline, CDR1 is KGHSH and CDR2 is LQKENI. V was pared by 4 bases and J by 14 bases, with 12 bases between. The CDR3 contains 11 residues. Written as DNA, the CDR3 is TGTGCCAGCTCACGAGGGGACATGGAGTTCTTC. Encoded protein: CASSRGDMEFF.

The chain joins TRBV11-2 to TRBJ2-5; the match to TRBD1 covers 8 bases. This CDR3 contains 14 residues. The junction had 12 bases not matched to a gene; V was cut back by 10 bases and J by 5 bases. Germline V lookup: CDR1 SGHAT, CDR2 FQNNGV. The CDR3 DNA is TGTGCCATTCGAGACAGGGGACTTGTGGAGACCCAGTACTTC. Its translation: CAIRDRGLVETQYF.

The J gene is TRBJ2-2, the V gene TRBV7-2, with no clear D. V lost 2 bases, J lost 7 bases, and 8 bases lay in between. This CDR3 comprises 13 residues. Per the germline V gene, CDR1 is SGHTA and CDR2 is FQGNSA. Here the CDR3 DNA reads TGTGCCAGCAGCTTAACGCGCGACGGGGAGCTGTTTTTT. Amino acids: CASSLTRDGELFF.

The rearrangement links TRBV11-2 to TRBJ1-1; 10 positions match TRBD1. The CDR3 runs 17 residues. The junction had 13 bases not matched to a gene; V was cut back by 5 bases and J by 4 bases. Germline loops: CDR1 SGHAT, CDR2 FQNNGV. The DNA of the CDR3 is TGTGCCAGCAGCATGGGACAGGGGAGAACTCGTTCCACTGAAGCTTTCTTT. Amino acid sequence: CASSMGQGRTRSTEAFF.

The gene calls are TRBV18 and TRBJ2-7, with 7 bases aligning to TRBD2. CDR1 and CDR2 from the germline V gene are KGHSH and LQKENI. V shed 3 bases, J shed 5 bases, and the junction held 4 bases outside the gene matches. The CDR3 contains 13 residues. The CDR3 DNA reads TGTGCCAGCTCACCGCTTGCGGGGGACGAGCAGTACTTC. Protein: CASSPLAGDEQYF.

The table lists this clone with a few counts. This chain uses TRBV6-5 with TRBJ1-1; D is perhaps TRBD1 (6 bases). This CDR3 is built from 14 residues. The V and J ends lost 7 bases and 2 bases respectively, with 14 bases between them. The germline gives CDR1 MNHEY, CDR2 SVGAGI. The CDR3 DNA is TGTGCCAGCAATTCAAGACAGGCCAACACTGAAGCTTTCTTT. It encodes CASNSRQANTEAFF.

The chain's CDR3 is CASSVSSGRNEQFF. CDR3 sequence (DNA): TGTGCCAGCAGTGTGTCTAGCGGTAGGAATGAGCAGTTCTTC. The V and J genes are TRBV2 and TRBJ2-1; 7 nucleotides agree with TRBD2. This CDR3 has 14 residues. V dropped 4 bases and J dropped 7; count of bases not matched to a gene: 7. CDR1 is SNHLY, CDR2 FYNNEI, per germline.

The genes are TRBV18 and TRBJ2-3; D gene uncertain. With 3 bases removed from V and 5 bases from J, the gap between germline ends came to 18 bases. The CDR3 loop spans 16 amino acids. From germline, CDR1 is KGHSH and CDR2 LQKENI. CDR3 region: CASSPASVGPQDTQYF. CDR3 nucleotide sequence: TGTGCCAGCTCACCGGCCAGCGTAGGCCCCCAAGATACGCAGTATTTT.

This chain connects TRBV6-5 to TRBJ1-2, with 7 bases identical to TRBD1. The CDR3 totals 15 residues. With V trimmed by 4 bases and J by 3 bases, 8 bases remained unmatched. Germline CDR1 MNHEY, CDR2 SVGAGI. The CDR3 bases are TGTGCCAGCAGTTCTACAGGGGCGATATACTATGGCTACACCTTC. Translated, it gives CASSSTGAIYYGYTF.

The CDR3 DNA is TGCGCCAGCAGTCGTTTGGGACAGGGAGGTGATACGCAGTATTTT. Protein product: CASSRLGQGGDTQYF. The V call is TRBV5-1, the J call TRBJ2-3; 9 nucleotides agree with TRBD1. The CDR3 runs 15 residues. Germline V gene lookup returns CDR1 SGHRS and CDR2 YFSETQ. V shed 5 bases, J shed 6 bases, and the junction held 10 bases outside the gene matches.

The chain uses TRBV28 and TRBJ1-5; 9 bases align to TRBD1. The germline CDR1 and CDR2 sequences are MDHEN and SYDVKM. This CDR3 has 14 residues. J lost 10 bases, V lost 4 bases, and 8 bases had no gene match. In DNA, the CDR3 is TGTGCCAGCAGTTCCACGGGACAGGGACCACCCCAGCATTTT. Its translation is CASSSTGQGPPQHF.

This chain joins TRBV7-8 and TRBJ1-2; 7 bases map to TRBD1. Trimming removed 5 bases from V and 4 bases from J; junction bases left unmatched: 7. The CDR3 loop spans 14 amino acids. Per the germline V gene, CDR1 is SGHVS and CDR2 is FQNEAQ. The chain's CDR3 is CASSPRAGGYGYTF. For the CDR3, the DNA is TGTGCCAGCAGCCCCAGGGCAGGGGGCTATGGCTACACCTTC. The entire variable domain, with the rest obtained from reference TRBV7-8 and TRBJ1-2, is as follows: GAGVSQSPRYKVAKRGQDVALRCDPISGHVSLFWYQQALGQGPEFLTYFQNEAQLDKSGLPSDRFFAERPEGSVSTLKIQRTQQEDSAVYLCASSPRAGGYGYTFGSGTRLTVV.

This chain uses TRBV11-2 with TRBJ2-1, with 13 bases that match TRBD2. This CDR3 is 16 amino acids long. V trimming: 2 bases; J trimming: 8 bases; junction bases outside the gene matches: 6. Germline CDR1 SGHAT, CDR2 FQNNGV. The CDR3 spells CASSLLGLAGVYEQFF. The CDR3 DNA sequence: TGTGCCAGCAGCTTACTTGGACTAGCGGGAGTATATGAGCAGTTCTTC.

The V and J genes are TRBV28 and TRBJ2-2; D uncertain. The CDR3 is 14 amino acids. Trimming took off 2 bases at V and 0 bases at J, with 4 bases between the two ends. Germline-derived CDR1 and CDR2 are MDHEN and SYDVKM. CDR3 nucleotide sequence: TGTGCCAGCAGTTTAGCGGCGAACACCGGGGAGCTGTTTTTT. This gives the protein CASSLAANTGELFF. Full variable domain (outside the CDR3, taken from reference TRBV28 and TRBJ2-2): DVKVTQSSRYLVKRTGEKVFLECVQDMDHENMFWYRQDPGLGLRLIYFSYDVKMKEKGDIPEGYSVSREKKERFSLILESASTNQTSMYLCASSLAANTGELFFGEGSRLTVL.

The CDR3 region has the DNA TGTGCCAGCAGGATCGGACAGGGCCCCTATGGCTACACCTTC. Amino acid sequence: CASRIGQGPYGYTF. V and J are TRBV7-2 and TRBJ1-2; TRBD1 aligns across 8 bases. This CDR3 is built from 14 residues. With V trimmed by 6 bases and J by 4 bases, 7 bases remained unmatched. The germline V gene encodes CDR1 SGHTA and CDR2 FQGNSA.

V and J are TRBV2 and TRBJ1-1; 12 positions agree with TRBD1. CDR3 length equals 18 residues. V shed 5 bases, J shed 1 base, and the junction held 11 bases outside the gene matches. Germline CDR1 and CDR2: SNHLY and FYNNEI. The CDR3 reads CASSPLGPGQGANTEAFF. In DNA, the CDR3 is TGTGCCAGCAGTCCTCTCGGGCCGGGACAGGGGGCGAACACTGAAGCTTTCTTT.

V is TRBV28 and J is TRBJ2-4; possible D gene TRBD2, 5 bases. Germline V gives CDR1 MDHEN, CDR2 SYDVKM. CDR3 length: 13 residues. V was pared by 4 bases and J by 8 bases, with 12 bases between. The CDR3 region has the DNA TGTGCCAGCAGTTCGCCCGGGAAGGACATTCAGTACTTC. This sequence encodes CASSSPGKDIQYF. Variable domain in full (rest from reference TRBV28 and TRBJ2-4): DVKVTQSSRYLVKRTGEKVFLECVQDMDHENMFWYRQDPGLGLRLIYFSYDVKMKEKGDIPEGYSVSREKKERFSLILESASTNQTSMYLCASSSPGKDIQYFGAGTRLSVL.

The CDR3 DNA sequence: TGCGCCAGCAGCTTGGGACTACTAATCCAAGAGACCCAGTACTTC. It translates to CASSLGLLIQETQYF. The V gene is TRBV5-1, the J gene TRBJ2-5; D perhaps matches TRBD2 (5 bases). Germline lookup yields CDR1 SGHRS and CDR2 YFSETQ. V gave up 0 bases and J gave up 1 base, with 10 bases separating them. This CDR3 is built from 15 residues.

The genes are TRBV15 and TRBJ1-5; TRBD1 matches at 10 bases. V was clipped by 8 bases and J by 4 bases; unmatched bases: 8. CDR3 length equals 15 residues. Germline loops: CDR1 LNHNV, CDR2 YYDKDF (reference sequence). CDR3 coding DNA: TGTGCCACCGTTGACGGACAGGGGGGGAATCAGCCCCAGCATTTT. Translating it yields CATVDGQGGNQPQHF.

This clone was found once. The genes are TRBV6-1 and TRBJ2-2; possibly TRBD1 for D (5 bases). Germline V lookup: CDR1 MNHNS, CDR2 SASEGT. The CDR3 contains 13 residues. V lost 9 bases and J 2 bases, leaving 10 bases between the germline ends. The CDR3 reads CASDRSNTGELFF. The CDR3 DNA is TGTGCCAGTGACAGAAGTAACACCGGGGAGCTGTTTTTT.

This chain uses TRBV5-1 with TRBJ1-1, with D perhaps matching TRBD1 (6 bases). The germline gives CDR1 SGHRS, CDR2 YFSETQ. Trimming cost V 0 bases and J 6 bases, with 12 bases left between them. CDR3 length: 14 amino acids. The CDR3 is CASSLAWGGPEAFF. CDR3 nucleotide sequence: TGCGCCAGCAGCTTGGCTTGGGGGGGCCCTGAAGCTTTCTTT.

The count of this clone is one. The chain carries TRBV27 and TRBJ2-7, with 8 bases identical to TRBD2. V was clipped by 2 bases and J by 1 base; unmatched bases: 13. Germline CDR1 reads MNHEY; CDR2 reads SMNVEV (reference sequence). The length of the CDR3 is 18 residues. CDR3 coding DNA: TGTGCCAGCAGTTTAGGGGGGCTAGCGGGCATCGATTCCTACGAGCAGTACTTC. Its protein product is CASSLGGLAGIDSYEQYF.

The chain carries TRBV10-3 and TRBJ2-2, with a possible D match to TRBD1 (6 bases). This CDR3 contains 16 residues. V was pared by 8 bases and J by 0 bases, with 16 bases between. CDR1 ENHRY and CDR2 SYGVKD come from the germline V gene. The CDR3 nucleotides read TGTGCCATCCCAACGCTGGACAGCGCGAACACCGGGGAGCTGTTTTTT. This encodes CAIPTLDSANTGELFF.

V and J are TRBV28 and TRBJ2-1; 8 bases are a match to TRBD1. The V gene end was trimmed by 5 bases and the J gene end by 6 bases; junction bases not matched to a gene: 9. The CDR3 covers 15 residues. From germline, CDR1 is MDHEN and CDR2 SYDVKM. In DNA, the CDR3 is TGTGCCAGCAGTCCCGCCCCAGGGGGCTTCAATGAGCAGTTCTTC. Translated, it gives CASSPAPGGFNEQFF.